The 25 T cell receptor beta chains below all came from one sample that was sequenced in a study of blood T cell repertoires in COVID-19. Profiling relied on immunoSEQ multiplex PCR, and the TCRdb table lists in-frame clones only, not all of them. The sample yields roughly 260,000 clones, roughly 84% seen once. Sequences were obtained from peripheral blood. These receptors originate from a woman aged 18-35 years with acute or convalescent COVID-19.

The chain joins TRBV7-2 to TRBJ1-6, with D hard to call. V lost 5 bases to trimming and J lost 10 bases, with 12 bases between them. CDR1 and CDR2 (germline): SGHTA, FQGNSA. This CDR3 spans 13 amino acids. The CDR3 region has the DNA TGTGCCAGCAGCCGGACTTTACGATCACCCCTCCACTTT. Amino acid sequence: CASSRTLRSPLHF.

This clone was counted ten times or more. The chain carries TRBV28 and TRBJ2-7; 10 bases agree with TRBD2. This CDR3 has 12 residues. Germline values: CDR1 MDHEN, CDR2 SYDVKM. The junction had 12 bases not matched to a gene; V was cut back by 10 bases and J by 12 bases. Here the CDR3 DNA reads TGTGCCACCAGGCGGGCTAGCGGGAGCGGGTACTTC. Residues: CATRRASGSGYF.

This clone appeared once. The chain couples TRBV10-3 to TRBJ2-7; maybe TRBD2 (5 bases). CDR1 is ENHRY, CDR2 SYGVKD, per germline. This CDR3 contains 15 residues. The V end was cut by 4 bases, the J end by 3 bases, with 16 bases between. In nucleotides, the CDR3 is TGTGCCATCAGTGCGGACTGGTCGGGATTCTACGAGCAGTACTTC. Its translation: CAISADWSGFYEQYF.

The CDR3 DNA sequence: TGTGCCAGCAGCACGGACAGGGAGGCCGAGCAGTACTTC. Protein: CASSTDREAEQYF. The chain links TRBV7-8 to TRBJ2-7; TRBD1 aligns across 8 bases. With V trimmed by 5 bases and J by 6 bases, 6 bases remained unmatched. Germline V gene lookup returns CDR1 SGHVS and CDR2 FQNEAQ. The CDR3 sequence is 13 residues long.

J is TRBJ1-6 and V is TRBV15, with D perhaps matching TRBD1 (5 bases). The V gene's germline CDR1 is LNHNV and CDR2 YYDKDF (reference sequence). CDR3 length: 16 amino acids. Trimming took off 3 bases at V and 6 bases at J, with 15 bases between the two ends. DNA for the CDR3: TGTGCCACCAGCAGCCTACCACAGGAAGGTAATTCACCCCTCCACTTT. It specifies CATSSLPQEGNSPLHF.

The CDR3 sequence is CASTSKGGQGAFF. The CDR3 DNA reads TGTGCCAGCACCTCAAAGGGGGGACAGGGAGCTTTCTTT. This sequence joins TRBV12-3 or TRBV12-4 and TRBJ1-1; 9 bases map to TRBD1. This CDR3 has 13 residues. Trimming cost V 7 bases and J 10 bases; bases outside gene matches: 10.

Only a few counts were recorded for this clone. This rearrangement joins TRBV28 to TRBJ1-2; no clear D. Between the trimmed V and J ends, which lost 2 bases and 7 bases, there was a span of 2 bases. The CDR3 consists of 10 residues. Germline assignment: CDR1 MDHEN and CDR2 SYDVKM. CDR3 in DNA: TGTGCCAGCAGTTTACGTGGCTACACCTTC. This gives the protein CASSLRGYTF.

As DNA, the CDR3 is TGTGCCAGCAGTTACCCCAGCGGGAGGGACCCTAGCACAGATACGCAGTATTTT. Residues: CASSYPSGRDPSTDTQYF. This chain uses TRBV6-2 or TRBV6-3 with TRBJ2-3; TRBD2 matches at 10 bases. From germline, CDR1 is MNHEY and CDR2 SVGEGT. The CDR3 is 18 amino acids. Germline trimming cut 2 bases from V and 0 bases from J; bases unmatched to any gene: 8.

The chain links TRBV28 to TRBJ1-2, with TRBD1 matching 7 bases. The germline V gene encodes CDR1 MDHEN and CDR2 SYDVKM. The CDR3 has 12 residues. Unmatched junction bases numbered 4, after V lost 8 bases and J lost 4 bases. CDR3 nucleotides: TGTGCCAGCGGGGGGACAGCCTATGGCTACACCTTC. Translated: CASGGTAYGYTF.

The chain uses TRBV2 and TRBJ2-2; possible D gene TRBD1, 6 bases. The CDR3 contains 14 residues. Looked up from germline, CDR1 is SNHLY and CDR2 is FYNNEI. V was shortened by 7 bases and J by 2 bases, with 11 bases between the two germline ends. CDR3 in DNA: TGTGCCAGCAACGCAGGGGAAAACACCGGGGAGCTGTTTTTT. Its translation is CASNAGENTGELFF.

The rearrangement links TRBV7-9 to TRBJ1-4; 8 nucleotides match TRBD1. CDR1 is SEHNR and CDR2 is FQNEAQ in the germline V gene (reference sequence). Trimming at V came to 5 bases and at J to 3 bases, leaving 5 bases not matched to a gene. The CDR3 loop spans 15 amino acids. DNA for the CDR3: TGTGCCAGCAGCACGGCGGGACAGGCTAATGAAAAACTGTTTTTT. Translation: CASSTAGQANEKLFF.

The chain joins TRBV11-2 to TRBJ2-1; 11 nucleotides line up with TRBD1. CDR1 is SGHAT and CDR2 is FQNNGV in the germline V gene. This CDR3 has 18 residues. V was clipped by 5 bases and J by 4 bases; unmatched bases: 13. The CDR3 loop reads CASSPGQGAPHTYNEQFF. The CDR3 DNA reads as TGTGCCAGCAGCCCCGGACAGGGGGCCCCCCATACATACAATGAGCAGTTCTTC.

This clone showed up just a few times. This chain joins TRBV12-3 or TRBV12-4 and TRBJ1-6, with D uncertain. The CDR3 runs to 13 residues. V was shortened by 5 bases and J by 4 bases, with 6 bases between the two germline ends. This CDR3 is CASSQDYNSPLHF. CDR3 nucleotide sequence: TGTGCCAGCAGTCAGGATTATAATTCACCCCTCCACTTT.

V usage is TRBV19 and J usage is TRBJ2-4; D is ambiguous. In germline, CDR1 is LNHDA, CDR2 SQIVND (reference sequence). Trimming shortened V by 3 bases and J by 7 bases, and 13 bases separated the two germline ends. The CDR3 length is 14 residues. The CDR3 is CASSISGVRNIQYF. CDR3 nucleotides: TGTGCCAGTAGTATCTCCGGAGTTAGGAACATTCAGTACTTC.

The rearrangement uses TRBV27 and TRBJ2-1, with 8 bases aligning to TRBD2. J was trimmed by 7 bases and V by 3 bases; bases with no gene match: 11. CDR1 MNHEY and CDR2 SMNVEV come from the germline V gene (reference sequence). This CDR3 is built from 16 residues. The CDR3 sequence is CASSFPGTRGANEQFF. The CDR3 DNA sequence: TGTGCCAGCAGTTTTCCCGGGACTAGGGGGGCGAATGAGCAGTTCTTC.

This clone was recorded a few times. The chain links TRBV7-3 to TRBJ2-7; D possibly corresponds to TRBD1 (6 bases). Germline V lookup: CDR1 SGHTA, CDR2 FQGTGA. V was pared by 5 bases and J by 6 bases, with 14 bases between. The CDR3 sequence is 13 residues long. CDR3 sequence: CASSITGSAEQYF. The DNA for the CDR3 is TGTGCCAGCAGCATTACAGGGTCGGCCGAGCAGTACTTC. Full variable domain (outside the CDR3, taken from reference TRBV7-3 and TRBJ2-7): GAGVSQTPSNKVTEKGKYVELRCDPISGHTALYWYRQSLGQGPEFLIYFQGTGAADDSGLPNDRFFAVRPEGSVSTLKIQRTERGDSAVYLCASSITGSAEQYFGPGTRLTVT.

CDR3 coding DNA: TGTGCCTCCGGGACAGGGAGGGGGCTGGACACTGAAGCTTTCTTT. Translation gives CASGTGRGLDTEAFF. The chain uses TRBV30 and TRBJ1-1; 9 nucleotides agree with TRBD1. Unmatched junction bases numbered 12, after V lost 7 bases and J lost 3 bases. The CDR3 contains 15 residues. The germline V gene has CDR1 GTSNPN and CDR2 SVGIG (reference sequence). Supplemented by reference TRBV30 and TRBJ1-1, the full variable domain reads SQTIHQWPATLVQPVGSPLSLECTVEGTSNPNLYWYRQAAGRGLQLLFYSVGIGQISSEVPQNLSASRPQDRQFILSSKKLLLSDSGFYLCASGTGRGLDTEAFFGQGTRLTVV.

CDR3 nucleotide sequence: TGTGCCAGCAGTTTATCGGTGGGGGCCCTAGGAAATGAGCAGTTCTTC. Translated: CASSLSVGALGNEQFF. The V call is TRBV27, the J call TRBJ2-1; maybe TRBD1 (6 bases). V was trimmed by 0 bases and J by 7 bases, leaving 16 bases between them. Germline V gives CDR1 MNHEY, CDR2 SMNVEV (reference sequence). The CDR3 has 16 amino acids.

The V gene is TRBV7-3, the J gene TRBJ2-7; 7 bases map to TRBD2. There are 13 residues in the CDR3. Trimming took 1 base from V and 6 from J; bases not matched to a gene: 3. Germline loops: CDR1 SGHTA, CDR2 FQGTGA. DNA for the CDR3: TGTGCCAGCAGCTTAAAAGGGAGGGGCGAGCAGTACTTC. Protein: CASSLKGRGEQYF.

This rearrangement joins TRBV27 to TRBJ2-7, with 13 bases fitting TRBD2. Germline V gene data show CDR1 as MNHEY and CDR2 as SMNVEV (reference sequence). With 2 bases clipped from V and 5 bases from J, the junction kept 3 bases outside the gene matches. This CDR3 has 15 amino acids. The CDR3 protein is CASSLGTSGVHEQYF. The CDR3 coding sequence is TGTGCCAGCAGTTTAGGGACTAGCGGGGTTCACGAGCAGTACTTC.

This chain links TRBV18 with TRBJ1-3; weak D call: TRBD1 (6 bases). The germline CDR1 and CDR2 sequences are KGHSH and LQKENI. Trimming stripped 0 bases from V and 4 bases from J, with 10 bases between. The CDR3 loop spans 15 amino acids. The DNA for the CDR3 is TGTGCCAGCTCACCACCCGGGACACCCGGAAACACCATATATTTT. Its translation: CASSPPGTPGNTIYF. Based on the CDR3 plus reference TRBV18 and TRBJ1-3, the full variable domain is NAGVMQNPRHLVRRRGQEARLRCSPMKGHSHVYWYRQLPEEGLKFMVYLQKENIIDESGMPKERFSAEFPKEGPSILRIQQVVRGDSAAYFCASSPPGTPGNTIYFGEGSWLTVV.

V is TRBV30 and J is TRBJ2-4, with D hard to call. This CDR3 comprises 13 residues. V was clipped by 0 bases and J by 2 bases, with 5 bases between them. Germline V CDR1 and CDR2: GTSNPN, SVGIG (reference sequence). CDR3 sequence: CAWSVGPKNIQYF. In DNA form, the CDR3 reads TGTGCCTGGAGTGTTGGCCCCAAAAACATTCAGTACTTC.

The J gene is TRBJ2-1, the V gene TRBV9, with 9 positions matching TRBD2. This CDR3 has 15 amino acids. V dropped 7 bases and J dropped 1; count of bases not matched to a gene: 6. The germline V gene has CDR1 SGDLS and CDR2 YYNGEE. The CDR3 loop reads CASGASGTSYNEQFF. CDR3 nucleotide sequence: TGTGCCAGCGGGGCTAGCGGGACGTCCTACAATGAGCAGTTCTTC.

The chain employs TRBV5-6 and TRBJ2-5; possible D gene TRBD1, 6 bases. Trimming removed 0 bases at V and 4 bases at J, with 7 bases between. The CDR3 has 13 amino acids. From germline, CDR1 is SGHDT and CDR2 YYEEEE. The CDR3 loop is CASSLGRGETQYF. The DNA for the CDR3 is TGTGCCAGCAGCTTGGGCAGGGGAGAGACCCAGTACTTC.

The chain carries TRBV9 and TRBJ2-3; no clear D gene. The V gene lost 1 base and the J gene lost 6 bases, with 15 bases spanning the gap. The CDR3 spans 15 residues. Germline V lookup: CDR1 SGDLS, CDR2 YYNGEE. This CDR3 reads CASSVMQLYSDTQYF. CDR3 DNA sequence: TGTGCCAGCAGCGTAATGCAACTCTATAGCGATACGCAGTATTTT.